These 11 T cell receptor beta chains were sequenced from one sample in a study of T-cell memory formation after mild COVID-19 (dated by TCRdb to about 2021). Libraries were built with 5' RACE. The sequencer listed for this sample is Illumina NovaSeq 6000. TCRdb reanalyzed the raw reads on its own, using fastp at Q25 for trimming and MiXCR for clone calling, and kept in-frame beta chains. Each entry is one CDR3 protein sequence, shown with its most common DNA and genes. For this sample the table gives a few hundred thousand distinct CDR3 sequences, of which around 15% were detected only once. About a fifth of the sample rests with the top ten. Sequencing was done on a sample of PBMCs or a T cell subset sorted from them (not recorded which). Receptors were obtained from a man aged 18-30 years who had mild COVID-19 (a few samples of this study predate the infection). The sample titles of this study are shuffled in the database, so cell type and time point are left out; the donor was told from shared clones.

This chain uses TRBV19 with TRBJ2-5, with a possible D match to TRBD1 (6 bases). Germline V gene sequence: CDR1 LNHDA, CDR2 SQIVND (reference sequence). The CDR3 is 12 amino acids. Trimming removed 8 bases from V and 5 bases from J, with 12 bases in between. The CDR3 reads CASRERGETQYF. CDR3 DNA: TGTGCCAGTCGCGAAAGGGGGGAGACCCAGTACTTC.

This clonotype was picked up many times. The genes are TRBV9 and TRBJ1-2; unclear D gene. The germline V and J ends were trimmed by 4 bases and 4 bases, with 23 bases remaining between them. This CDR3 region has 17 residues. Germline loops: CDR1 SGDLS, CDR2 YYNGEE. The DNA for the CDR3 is TGTGCCAGCAGCCCCCATAGTGGACCGTACCCTCCCTATGGCTACACCTTC. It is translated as CASSPHSGPYPPYGYTF. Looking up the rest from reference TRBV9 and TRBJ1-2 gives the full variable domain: DSGVTQTPKHLITATGQRVTLRCSPRSGDLSVYWYQQSLDQGLQFLIQYYNGEERAKGNILERFSAQQFPDLHSELNLSSLELGDSALYFCASSPHSGPYPPYGYTFGSGTRLTVV.

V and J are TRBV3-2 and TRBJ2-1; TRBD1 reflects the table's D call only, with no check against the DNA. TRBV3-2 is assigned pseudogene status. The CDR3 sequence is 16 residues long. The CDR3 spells CASSLHRGQVDNEQFF. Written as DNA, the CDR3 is TGTGCCAGCAGCCTTCACAGGGGGCAGGTGGACAATGAGCAGTTCTTC.

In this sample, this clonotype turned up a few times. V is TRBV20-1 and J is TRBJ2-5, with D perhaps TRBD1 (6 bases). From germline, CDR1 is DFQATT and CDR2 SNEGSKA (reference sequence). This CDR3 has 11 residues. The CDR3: CGGLYQETQYF. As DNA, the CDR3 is TGCGGGGGCCTGTACCAAGAGACCCAGTACTTC.

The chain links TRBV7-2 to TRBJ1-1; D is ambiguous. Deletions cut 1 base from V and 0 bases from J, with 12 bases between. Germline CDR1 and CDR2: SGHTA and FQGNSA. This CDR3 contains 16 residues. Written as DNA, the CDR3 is TGTGCCAGCAGCTTAGACAGAGCCCACATGAACACTGAAGCTTTCTTT. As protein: CASSLDRAHMNTEAFF. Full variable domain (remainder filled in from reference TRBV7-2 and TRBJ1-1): GAGVSQSPSNKVTEKGKDVELRCDPISGHTALYWYRQSLGQGLEFLIYFQGNSAPDKSGLPSDRFSAERTGGSVSTLTIQRTQQEDSAVYLCASSLDRAHMNTEAFFGQGTRLTVV.

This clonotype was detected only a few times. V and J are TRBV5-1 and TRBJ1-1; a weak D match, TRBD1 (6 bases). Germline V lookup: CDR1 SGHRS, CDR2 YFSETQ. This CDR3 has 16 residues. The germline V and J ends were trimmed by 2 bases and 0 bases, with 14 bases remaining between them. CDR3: CASSFNRVRVNTEAFF. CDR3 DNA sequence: TGCGCCAGCAGCTTTAACAGGGTTCGGGTGAACACTGAAGCTTTCTTT.

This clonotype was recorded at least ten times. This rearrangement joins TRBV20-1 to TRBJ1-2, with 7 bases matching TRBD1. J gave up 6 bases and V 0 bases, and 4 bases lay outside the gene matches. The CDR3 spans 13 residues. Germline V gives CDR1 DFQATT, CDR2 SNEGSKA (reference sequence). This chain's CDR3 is CSARDYRGHGYTF. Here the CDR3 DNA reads TGCAGTGCTAGAGACTACAGGGGACATGGCTACACCTTC.

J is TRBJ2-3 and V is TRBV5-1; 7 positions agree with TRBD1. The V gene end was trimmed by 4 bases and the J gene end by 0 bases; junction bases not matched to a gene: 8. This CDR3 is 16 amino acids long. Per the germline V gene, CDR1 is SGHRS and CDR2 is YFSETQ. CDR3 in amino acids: CASSPGQEPSTDTQYF. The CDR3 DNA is TGCGCCAGCAGCCCTGGACAGGAACCTAGCACAGATACGCAGTATTTT.

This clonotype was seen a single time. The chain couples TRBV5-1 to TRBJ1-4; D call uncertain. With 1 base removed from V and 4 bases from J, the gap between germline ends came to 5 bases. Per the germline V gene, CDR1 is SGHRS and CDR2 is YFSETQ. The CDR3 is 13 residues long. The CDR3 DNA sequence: TGCGCCAGCAGCTTGCAGTTTAATGAAAAACTGTTTTTT. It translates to CASSLQFNEKLFF.

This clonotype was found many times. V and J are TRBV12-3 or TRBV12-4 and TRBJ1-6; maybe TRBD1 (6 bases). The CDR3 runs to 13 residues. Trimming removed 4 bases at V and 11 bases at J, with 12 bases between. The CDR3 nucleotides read TGTGCCAGCAGTTCAGGGGTAGGGGCACCCCTCCACTTT. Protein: CASSSGVGAPLHF.

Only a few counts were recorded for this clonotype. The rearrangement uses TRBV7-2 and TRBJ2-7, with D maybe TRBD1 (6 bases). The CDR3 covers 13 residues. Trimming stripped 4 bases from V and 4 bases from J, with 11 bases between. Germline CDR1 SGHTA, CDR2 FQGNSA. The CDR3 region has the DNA TGTGCCAGCAGCTCGGACAGCTTATACGAGCAGTACTTC. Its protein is CASSSDSLYEQYF.